What follows are 5 T cell receptor beta chains derived from one specimen sequenced in a study of T cell repertoires in cytomegalovirus infection. TCRdb redid the calling of the reads with MiXCR, one entry per CDR3 protein. The sample lists about 600,000 distinct CDR3 sequences; roughly 24% were seen once. The specimen sequenced was CD8+ T cells from PBMCs. These receptors all come from a human donor in good health (CMV status not recorded). Some clones in this sample may be carry-over from other donors' samples.

Notes on this clonotype: A clone one base away is much larger, so this may be a read error. The chain combines TRBV7-8 with TRBJ1-1, with a weak D call TRBD1 (5 bases). Trimming cost V 3 bases and J 0 bases, with 11 bases left between them. Germline CDR1 SGHVS, CDR2 FQNEAQ. The CDR3 is 15 residues long. CDR3 sequence (DNA): TGTGCCAGCAGCTTCGGTCGGGGGGTGAACACTGAAGCTTTCTTT. Encoded protein: CASSFGRGVNTEAFF.

This clonotype was seen a few times. The chain joins TRBV6-4 to TRBJ1-1, with D unclear. Per the germline V gene, CDR1 is MRHNA and CDR2 is SNTAGT. Trimming removed 0 bases at V and 5 bases at J, with 7 bases between. The CDR3 contains 13 residues. In nucleotides, the CDR3 is TGTGCCAGCAGTGACTCGCGGAGGACTGAAGCTTTCTTT. Translated, it gives CASSDSRRTEAFF.

The genes are TRBV7-9 and TRBJ1-1; 8 nucleotides match TRBD1. The V gene's germline CDR1 is SEHNR and CDR2 FQNEAQ (reference sequence). CDR3 length: 18 residues. The V gene end was trimmed by 4 bases and the J gene end by 4 bases; junction bases not matched to a gene: 17. The CDR3 is CASSSIEPGGEVVTEAFF. The CDR3 bases are TGTGCCAGCAGCTCAATAGAACCAGGGGGCGAGGTCGTCACTGAAGCTTTCTTT. The whole variable domain, filled in from reference TRBV7-9 and TRBJ1-1, reads DTGVSQNPRHKITKRGQNVTFRCDPISEHNRLYWYRQTLGQGPEFLTYFQNEAQLEKSRLLSDRFSAERPKGSFSTLEIQRTEQGDSAMYLCASSSIEPGGEVVTEAFFGQGTRLTVV.

This clonotype has more than one count but fewer than ten. The rearrangement links TRBV12-3 or TRBV12-4 to TRBJ2-5, with D tentatively TRBD2 (6 bases). This CDR3 is built from 14 residues. Trimming took off 5 bases at V and 5 bases at J, with 15 bases between the two ends. CDR3 DNA sequence: TGTGCCAGCAGTCCAGTTGGAGGGAGGGAGACCCAGTACTTC. It codes for CASSPVGGRETQYF.

This clonotype was seen many times. CDR3 protein: CASSTEEQGTNTGELFF. The CDR3 DNA is TGTGCCAGTAGTACCGAGGAACAGGGTACGAACACCGGGGAGCTGTTTTTT. The J gene is TRBJ2-2, the V gene TRBV19, with D possibly TRBD1 on 6 matching bases. In germline, CDR1 is LNHDA, CDR2 SQIVND (reference sequence). With 4 bases removed from V and 0 bases from J, the gap between germline ends came to 15 bases. CDR3 length: 17 amino acids.